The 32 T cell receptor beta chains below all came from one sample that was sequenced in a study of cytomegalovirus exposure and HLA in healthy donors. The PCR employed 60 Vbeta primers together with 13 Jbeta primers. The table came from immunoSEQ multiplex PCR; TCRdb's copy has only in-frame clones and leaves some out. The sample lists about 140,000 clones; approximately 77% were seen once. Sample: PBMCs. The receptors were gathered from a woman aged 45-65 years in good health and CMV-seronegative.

Here the CDR3 reads CASSLEAGGLYNEQFF. The CDR3 nucleotides read TGCGCCAGCAGCTTGGAAGCGGGGGGGCTCTACAATGAGCAGTTCTTC. The genes are TRBV5-1 and TRBJ2-1; TRBD2 aligns across 10 bases. The CDR3 has 16 residues. Germline assignment: CDR1 SGHRS and CDR2 YFSETQ. The V gene end was trimmed by 0 bases and the J gene end by 3 bases; junction bases not matched to a gene: 3.

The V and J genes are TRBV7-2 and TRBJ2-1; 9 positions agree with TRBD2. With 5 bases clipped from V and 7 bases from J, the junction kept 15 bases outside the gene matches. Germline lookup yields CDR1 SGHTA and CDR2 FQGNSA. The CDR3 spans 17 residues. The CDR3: CASSPAWGERGANEQFF. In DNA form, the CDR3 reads TGTGCCAGCAGCCCAGCTTGGGGTGAGCGGGGGGCGAATGAGCAGTTCTTC.

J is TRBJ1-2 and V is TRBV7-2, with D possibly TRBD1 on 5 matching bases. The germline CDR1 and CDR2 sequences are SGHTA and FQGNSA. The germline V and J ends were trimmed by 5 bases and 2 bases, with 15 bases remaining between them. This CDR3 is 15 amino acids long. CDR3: CASSVDSHSNYGYTF. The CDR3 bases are TGTGCCAGCAGCGTCGACAGTCACAGCAACTATGGCTACACCTTC.

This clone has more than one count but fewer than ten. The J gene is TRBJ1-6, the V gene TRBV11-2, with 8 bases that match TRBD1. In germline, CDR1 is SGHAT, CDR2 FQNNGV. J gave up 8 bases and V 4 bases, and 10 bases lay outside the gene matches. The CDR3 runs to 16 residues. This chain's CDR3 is CASSSGSGGLHSPLHF. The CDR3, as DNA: TGTGCCAGCAGCTCCGGCTCAGGGGGCTTACATTCACCCCTCCACTTT.

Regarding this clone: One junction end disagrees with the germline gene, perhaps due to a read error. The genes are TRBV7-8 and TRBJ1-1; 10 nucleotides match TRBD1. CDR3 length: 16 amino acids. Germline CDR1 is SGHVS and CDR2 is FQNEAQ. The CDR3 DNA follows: TGTGCCAGCAGCACAACGCCGGGACAGGGGAACACTGAAGTTTTCTTT. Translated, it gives CASSTTPGQGNTEVFF.

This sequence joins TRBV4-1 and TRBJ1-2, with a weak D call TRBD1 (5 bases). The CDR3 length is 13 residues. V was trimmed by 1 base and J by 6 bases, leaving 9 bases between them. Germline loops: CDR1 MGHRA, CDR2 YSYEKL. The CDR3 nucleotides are TGCGCCAGCAGCCAAGCGGCAGGGAATGGCTACACCTTC. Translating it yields CASSQAAGNGYTF.

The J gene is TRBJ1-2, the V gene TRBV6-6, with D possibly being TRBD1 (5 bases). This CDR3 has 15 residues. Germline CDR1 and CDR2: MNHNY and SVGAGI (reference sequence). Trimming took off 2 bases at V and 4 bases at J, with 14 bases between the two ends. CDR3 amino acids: CASSYVTQGGYGYTF. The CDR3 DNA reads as TGTGCCAGCAGTTACGTTACCCAGGGTGGCTATGGCTACACCTTC.

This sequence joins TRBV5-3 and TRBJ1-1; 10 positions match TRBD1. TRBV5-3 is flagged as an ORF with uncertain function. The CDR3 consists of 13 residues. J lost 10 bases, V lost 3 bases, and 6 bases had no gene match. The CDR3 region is CARSSGQGVVAFF. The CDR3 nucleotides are TGTGCCAGAAGCTCTGGACAGGGGGTTGTAGCTTTCTTT.

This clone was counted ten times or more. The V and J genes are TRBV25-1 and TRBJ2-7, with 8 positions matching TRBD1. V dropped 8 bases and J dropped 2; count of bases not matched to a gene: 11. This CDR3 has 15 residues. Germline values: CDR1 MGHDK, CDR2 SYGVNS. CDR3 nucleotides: TGTGCCAGCTCTCAAGACAGGGGTGGAACCTACGAGCAGTACTTC. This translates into CASSQDRGGTYEQYF.

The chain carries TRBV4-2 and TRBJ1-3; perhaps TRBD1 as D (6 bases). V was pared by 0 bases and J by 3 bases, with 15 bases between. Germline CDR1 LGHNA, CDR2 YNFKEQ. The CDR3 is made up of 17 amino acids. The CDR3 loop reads CASSQELARGSGNTIYF. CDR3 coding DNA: TGTGCCAGCAGCCAAGAGCTCGCGAGGGGGAGTGGAAACACCATATATTTT.

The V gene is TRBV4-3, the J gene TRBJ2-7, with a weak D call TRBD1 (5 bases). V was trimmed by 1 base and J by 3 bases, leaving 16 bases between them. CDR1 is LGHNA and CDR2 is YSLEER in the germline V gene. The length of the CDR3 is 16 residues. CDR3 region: CASSQGEGRASYEQYF. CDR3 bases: TGCGCCAGCAGCCAAGGAGAAGGCAGGGCAAGCTACGAGCAGTACTTC.

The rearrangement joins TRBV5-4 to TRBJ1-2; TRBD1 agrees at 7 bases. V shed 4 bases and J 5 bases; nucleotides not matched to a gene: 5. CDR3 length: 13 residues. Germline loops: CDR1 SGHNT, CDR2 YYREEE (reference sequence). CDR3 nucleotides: TGTGCCAGCAGCCGGGAACAGGGGTATGGCTACACCTTC. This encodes CASSREQGYGYTF.

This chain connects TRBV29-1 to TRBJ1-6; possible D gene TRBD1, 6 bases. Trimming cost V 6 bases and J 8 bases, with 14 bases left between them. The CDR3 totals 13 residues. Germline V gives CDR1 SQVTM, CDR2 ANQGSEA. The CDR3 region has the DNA TGCAGCGTCGGCGGGGGCGAAGATTCACCCCTCCACTTT. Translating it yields CSVGGGEDSPLHF.

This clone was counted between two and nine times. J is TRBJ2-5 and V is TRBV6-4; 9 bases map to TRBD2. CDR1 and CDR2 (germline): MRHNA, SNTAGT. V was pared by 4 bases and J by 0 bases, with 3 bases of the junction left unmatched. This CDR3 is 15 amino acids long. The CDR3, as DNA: TGTGCCAGCAGTGTAGTAGCGGGGGACCAAGAGACCCAGTACTTC. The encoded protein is CASSVVAGDQETQYF.

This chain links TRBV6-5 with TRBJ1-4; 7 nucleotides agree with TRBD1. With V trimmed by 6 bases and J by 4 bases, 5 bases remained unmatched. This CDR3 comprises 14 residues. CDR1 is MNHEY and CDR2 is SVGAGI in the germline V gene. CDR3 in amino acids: CASSPDRDNEKLFF. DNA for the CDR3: TGTGCCAGCAGCCCCGACAGGGATAATGAAAAACTGTTTTTT.

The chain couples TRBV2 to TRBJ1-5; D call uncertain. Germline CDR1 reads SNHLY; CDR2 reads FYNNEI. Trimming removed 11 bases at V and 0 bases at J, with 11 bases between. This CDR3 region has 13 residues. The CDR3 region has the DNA TGTGCCCTAAAGGCGGATAGCAATCAGCCCCAGCATTTT. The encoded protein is CALKADSNQPQHF.

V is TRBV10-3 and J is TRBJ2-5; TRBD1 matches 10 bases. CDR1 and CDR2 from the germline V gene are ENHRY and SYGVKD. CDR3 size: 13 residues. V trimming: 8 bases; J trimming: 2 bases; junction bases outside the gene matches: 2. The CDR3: CAIWTGGQETQYF. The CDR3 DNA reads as TGTGCCATCTGGACAGGGGGGCAAGAGACCCAGTACTTC.

DNA for the CDR3: TGTGCCAGCAGCCAACACAGGGAGAGGGACACCGGGGAGCTGTTTTTT. Its protein product is CASSQHRERDTGELFF. The chain uses TRBV4-2 and TRBJ2-2; D possibly corresponds to TRBD1 (6 bases). The CDR3 covers 16 residues. V shed 2 bases and J shed 3 bases, with 13 bases lying between them. Looked up from germline, CDR1 is LGHNA and CDR2 is YNFKEQ.

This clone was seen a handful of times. CDR3 region: CASSQGARSYEQYF. Here the CDR3 DNA reads TGCGCCAGCAGCCAGGGAGCTCGGTCCTACGAGCAGTACTTC. This rearrangement joins TRBV4-3 to TRBJ2-7, with a possible D match to TRBD2 (5 bases). Trimming took 3 bases from V and 1 from J, leaving 10 bases between them. Germline V CDR1 and CDR2: LGHNA, YSLEER. CDR3 size: 14 residues.

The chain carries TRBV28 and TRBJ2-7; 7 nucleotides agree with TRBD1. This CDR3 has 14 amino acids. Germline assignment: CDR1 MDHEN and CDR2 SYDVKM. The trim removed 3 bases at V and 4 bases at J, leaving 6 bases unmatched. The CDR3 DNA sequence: TGTGCCAGCAGTTTTCCGGGACAGTGGTACGAGCAGTACTTC. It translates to CASSFPGQWYEQYF. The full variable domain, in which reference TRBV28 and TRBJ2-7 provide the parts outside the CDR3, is DVKVTQSSRYLVKRTGEKVFLECVQDMDHENMFWYRQDPGLGLRLIYFSYDVKMKEKGDIPEGYSVSREKKERFSLILESASTNQTSMYLCASSFPGQWYEQYFGPGTRLTVT.

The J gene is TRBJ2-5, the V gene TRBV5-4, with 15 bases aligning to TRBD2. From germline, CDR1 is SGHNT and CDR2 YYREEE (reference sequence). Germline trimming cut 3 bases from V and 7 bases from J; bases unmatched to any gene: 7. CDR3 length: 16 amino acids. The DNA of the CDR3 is TGTGCCAGCAGCTCCGGGACTAGCGGGGGGAGGGGGACCCAGTACTTC. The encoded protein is CASSSGTSGGRGTQYF.

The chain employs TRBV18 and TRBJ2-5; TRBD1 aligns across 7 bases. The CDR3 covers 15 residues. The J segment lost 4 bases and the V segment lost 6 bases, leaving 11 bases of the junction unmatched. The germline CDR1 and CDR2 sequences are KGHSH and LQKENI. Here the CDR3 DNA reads TGTGCCAGCTCGCCAAGGGGGCAGGGTGGAGAGACCCAGTACTTC. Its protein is CASSPRGQGGETQYF.

CDR3 in DNA: TGCGCCAGCAGCCCCTACCGGGACATCACCTACGAGCAGTACTTC. Its protein is CASSPYRDITYEQYF. The chain combines TRBV4-3 with TRBJ2-7; possibly TRBD1 for D (6 bases). The CDR3 length is 15 residues. Germline CDR1 reads LGHNA; CDR2 reads YSLEER. Trimming shortened V by 4 bases and J by 2 bases, and 15 bases separated the two germline ends.

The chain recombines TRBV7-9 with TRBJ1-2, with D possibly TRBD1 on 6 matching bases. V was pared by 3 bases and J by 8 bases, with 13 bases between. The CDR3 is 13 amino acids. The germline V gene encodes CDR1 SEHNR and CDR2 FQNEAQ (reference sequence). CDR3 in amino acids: CASSFRGVEGYTF. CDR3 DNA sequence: TGTGCCAGCAGCTTCAGGGGAGTGGAAGGCTACACCTTC.

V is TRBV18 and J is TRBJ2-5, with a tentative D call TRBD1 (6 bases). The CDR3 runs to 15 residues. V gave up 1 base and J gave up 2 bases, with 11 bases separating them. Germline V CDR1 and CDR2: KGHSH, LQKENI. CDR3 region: CASSPQSTGQETQYF. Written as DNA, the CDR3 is TGTGCCAGCTCACCACAGTCGACAGGACAAGAGACCCAGTACTTC.

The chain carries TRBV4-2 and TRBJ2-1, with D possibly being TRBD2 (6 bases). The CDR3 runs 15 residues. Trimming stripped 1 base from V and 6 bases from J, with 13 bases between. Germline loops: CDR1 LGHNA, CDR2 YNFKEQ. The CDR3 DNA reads TGTGCCAGCAGCCAAGTCCCGACTAGTCCCAATGAGCAGTTCTTC. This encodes CASSQVPTSPNEQFF.

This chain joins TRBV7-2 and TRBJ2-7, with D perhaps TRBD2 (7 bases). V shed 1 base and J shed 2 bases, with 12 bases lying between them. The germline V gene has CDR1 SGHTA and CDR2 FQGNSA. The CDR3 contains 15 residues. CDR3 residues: CASSLGGGGTYEQYF. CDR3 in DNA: TGTGCCAGCAGCTTAGGGGGAGGGGGAACCTACGAGCAGTACTTC.

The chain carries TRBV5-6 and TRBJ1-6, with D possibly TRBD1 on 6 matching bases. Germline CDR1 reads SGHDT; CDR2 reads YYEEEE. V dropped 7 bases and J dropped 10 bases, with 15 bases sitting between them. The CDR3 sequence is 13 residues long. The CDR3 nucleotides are TGTGCCAGCTCGGGACACCCAGGCTCACCCCTCCACTTT. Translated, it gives CASSGHPGSPLHF.

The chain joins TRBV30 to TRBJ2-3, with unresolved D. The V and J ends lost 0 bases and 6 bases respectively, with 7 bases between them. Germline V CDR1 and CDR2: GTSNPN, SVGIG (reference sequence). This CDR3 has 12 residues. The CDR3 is CAWSVRSDTQYF. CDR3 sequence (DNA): TGTGCCTGGAGTGTAAGGAGTGATACGCAGTATTTT. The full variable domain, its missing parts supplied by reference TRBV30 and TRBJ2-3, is SQTIHQWPATLVQPVGSPLSLECTVEGTSNPNLYWYRQAAGRGLQLLFYSVGIGQISSEVPQNLSASRPQDRQFILSSKKLLLSDSGFYLCAWSVRSDTQYFGPGTRLTVL.

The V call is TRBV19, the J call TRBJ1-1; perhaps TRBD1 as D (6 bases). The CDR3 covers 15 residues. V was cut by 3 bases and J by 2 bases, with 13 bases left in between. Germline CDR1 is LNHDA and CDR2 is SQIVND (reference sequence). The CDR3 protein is CASSMGQRGNTEAFF. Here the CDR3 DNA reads TGTGCCAGTAGTATGGGACAACGGGGTAACACTGAAGCTTTCTTT.

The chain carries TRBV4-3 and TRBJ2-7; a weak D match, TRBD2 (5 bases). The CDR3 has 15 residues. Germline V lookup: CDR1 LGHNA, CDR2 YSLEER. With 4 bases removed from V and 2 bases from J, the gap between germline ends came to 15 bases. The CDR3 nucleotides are TGCGCCAGCAGCCCCCGGGGTGAGGGAACCTACGAGCAGTACTTC. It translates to CASSPRGEGTYEQYF.

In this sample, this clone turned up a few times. CDR3 region: CASSDPGTSRGTEAFF. In DNA form, the CDR3 reads TGTGCCAGCAGCGATCCCGGGACATCCCGAGGGACTGAAGCTTTCTTT. The genes are TRBV5-6 and TRBJ1-1, with D perhaps TRBD1 (6 bases). The germline V and J ends were trimmed by 4 bases and 5 bases, with 21 bases remaining between them. The CDR3 runs to 16 residues. The germline V gene encodes CDR1 SGHDT and CDR2 YYEEEE.